The sequence of this T cell receptor (beta chain) was determined in a study of TIL therapy for anti-PD-1-resistant metastatic lung cancer. Whole-study context: Tumors carried a median roughly 1.5 non-synonymous mutations per megabase.

Time point of the sample: pre-treatment sample, taken before nivolumab and TIL therapy. This was the immunoSEQ v3 assay. The method was immunoSEQ multiplex PCR; TCRdb's version includes in-frame clones alone and lacks a portion of them. The sample lists about 50,000 clones; approximately 86% were seen once. The specimen was blood, collected at baseline. The TCR was taken from a person aged 25 to 85 with non-small cell lung cancer.

The CDR3 is CASSSSGKPPYEQYF. The CDR3, as DNA: TGTGCCAGCAGCTCTAGCGGGAAACCCCCCTACGAGCAGTACTTC. The chain joins TRBV25-1 to TRBJ2-7; 9 nucleotides align to TRBD2. Looked up from germline, CDR1 is MGHDK and CDR2 is SYGVNS. The V segment lost 6 bases and the J segment 2 bases; nucleotides outside the gene matches: 8. This CDR3 region has 15 residues.